This TCR beta chain was observed in a study of cytomegalovirus exposure and HLA in healthy donors. Study results and caveats: The study reported that TCR beta sequences accurately predicted HLA-A and HLA-B alleles in most subjects.

As regards this clone: Its antigen is not identified. The junction and the germline gene differ at one end; a read error may be behind it. The same CDR3 arises from other DNA sequences in this sample as well.

Use of 60 Vbeta and 13 Jbeta primers characterized the PCR. Clones were sequenced by immunoSEQ multiplex PCR, and TCRdb holds only the in-frame ones, with some missing. The sample lists more than 95,000 clones, roughly 80% occurring once. Sequenced: PBMCs. The clonotype originates from a middle-aged woman in good health and CMV-seropositive.

The CDR3 region is CATSGLVISEAFF. DNA of the CDR3: TGCGCCACCTCGGGCCTAGTGATTAGCGAGGCTTTCTTT. The chain combines TRBV7-9 with TRBJ1-1; D not certain. CDR1 and CDR2 (germline): SEHNR, FQNEAQ (reference sequence). The CDR3 loop spans 13 amino acids. The whole variable domain, remainder taken from reference TRBV7-9 and TRBJ1-1, is DTGVSQNPRHKITKRGQNVTFRCDPISEHNRLYWYRQTLGQGPEFLTYFQNEAQLEKSRLLSDRFSAERPKGSFSTLEIQRTEQGDSAMYLCATSGLVISEAFFGQGTRLTVV.